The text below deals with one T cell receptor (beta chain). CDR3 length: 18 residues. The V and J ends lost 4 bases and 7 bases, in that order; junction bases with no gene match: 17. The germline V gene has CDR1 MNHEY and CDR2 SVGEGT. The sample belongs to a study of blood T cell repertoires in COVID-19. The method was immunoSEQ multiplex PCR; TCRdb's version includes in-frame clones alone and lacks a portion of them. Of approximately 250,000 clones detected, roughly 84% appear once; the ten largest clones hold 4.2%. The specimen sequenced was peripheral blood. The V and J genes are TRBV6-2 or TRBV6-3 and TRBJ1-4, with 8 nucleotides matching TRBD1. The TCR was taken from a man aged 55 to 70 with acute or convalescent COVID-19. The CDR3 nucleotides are TGTGCCAGCAGTTCCTATGACAGGGGATCCGGATACGTTGAAAAACTGTTTTTT. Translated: CASSSYDRGSGYVEKLFF.